One and the same sample provided the 15 T cell receptor beta chains below, sequenced in a study of T-cell reconstitution after alpha-beta-depleted transplantation in children. Using unique molecular identifiers, the investigators prepared the TCRbeta library. TCRdb independently ran MiXCR on the PCR reads; one entry per CDR3 protein. This table holds approximately 800,000 distinct CDR3 sequences, about 15% found once. Sample: PBMCs, mostly from graft donor cells, taken 360 days after TCRalphabeta/CD19-depleted stem cell transplant. The receptors come from a male patient between 5 and 17 years old who had a stem cell transplant for acute lymphoblastic leukemia, so the T cells may come from the graft donor.

Many counts were recorded for this clonotype. The J gene is TRBJ1-1, the V gene TRBV5-5; D ambiguous. Germline lookup yields CDR1 SGHKS and CDR2 YYEKEE (reference sequence). This CDR3 contains 15 residues. V was trimmed by 1 base and J by 1 base, leaving 11 bases between them. CDR3 DNA sequence: TGTGCCAGCAGCTTGTTCGTGTTTGCGAACACTGAAGCTTTCTTT. This sequence encodes CASSLFVFANTEAFF.

The rearrangement links TRBV19 to TRBJ2-3, with no clear D. CDR1 LNHDA and CDR2 SQIVND come from the germline V gene (reference sequence). V lost 7 bases, J lost 1 base, and 12 bases lay in between. This CDR3 spans 14 amino acids. CDR3 bases: TGTGCCAGTAAAACGAGAGGTGGCACAGATACGCAGTATTTT. It is translated as CASKTRGGTDTQYF.

The chain combines TRBV5-1 with TRBJ2-7; 15 positions match TRBD2. CDR3 size: 18 residues. Unmatched junction bases numbered 13, after V lost 7 bases and J lost 2 bases. Germline-derived CDR1 and CDR2 are SGHRS and YFSETQ. The CDR3 DNA is TGCGCCAGCGTACAGGGACTAGCGGGAGGACTAATCCCCTACGAGCAGTACTTC. It translates to CASVQGLAGGLIPYEQYF. The full variable domain, completed using reference TRBV5-1 and TRBJ2-7, is KAGVTQTPRYLIKTRGQQVTLSCSPISGHRSVSWYQQTPGQGLQFLFEYFSETQRNKGNFPGRFSGRQFSNSRSEMNVSTLELGDSALYLCASVQGLAGGLIPYEQYFGPGTRLTVT.

A few counts support this clonotype. The chain is built from TRBV18 and TRBJ2-7; D is perhaps TRBD2 (6 bases). The CDR3 is 15 residues long. Trimming took 6 bases from V and 0 from J, leaving 15 bases between them. Looked up from germline, CDR1 is KGHSH and CDR2 is LQKENI. The CDR3 coding sequence is TGTGCCAGCTCCCAGGGACTCCCCAGCTCCTACGAGCAGTACTTC. This gives the protein CASSQGLPSSYEQYF.

The chain joins TRBV5-1 to TRBJ1-5; 9 bases line up with TRBD1. V dropped 4 bases and J dropped 4; count of bases not matched to a gene: 9. The CDR3 loop spans 16 amino acids. The V gene's germline CDR1 is SGHRS and CDR2 YFSETQ. CDR3 nucleotide sequence: TGCGCCAGCAGCCCCGTCGGGACAGGGATTAATCAGCCCCAGCATTTT. Its protein product is CASSPVGTGINQPQHF. Full variable domain (outside the CDR3, taken from reference TRBV5-1 and TRBJ1-5): KAGVTQTPRYLIKTRGQQVTLSCSPISGHRSVSWYQQTPGQGLQFLFEYFSETQRNKGNFPGRFSGRQFSNSRSEMNVSTLELGDSALYLCASSPVGTGINQPQHFGDGTRLSIL.

This clonotype was counted ten times or more. V gene TRBV5-1 combines with J gene TRBJ2-2; 9 bases line up with TRBD2. Per germline, CDR1 SGHRS and CDR2 YFSETQ. The CDR3 loop spans 17 amino acids. The V segment lost 4 bases and the J segment 2 bases; nucleotides outside the gene matches: 9. In nucleotides, the CDR3 is TGCGCCAGCAGCACCCATAGACTAGCGGCAAACACCGGGGAGCTGTTTTTT. Translated, it gives CASSTHRLAANTGELFF. The whole variable domain, filled in from reference TRBV5-1 and TRBJ2-2, reads KAGVTQTPRYLIKTRGQQVTLSCSPISGHRSVSWYQQTPGQGLQFLFEYFSETQRNKGNFPGRFSGRQFSNSRSEMNVSTLELGDSALYLCASSTHRLAANTGELFFGEGSRLTVL.

In its sample, this clonotype was seen many times. The chain is built from TRBV7-8 and TRBJ2-1; 10 nucleotides align to TRBD1. CDR3 size: 16 residues. The trim removed 0 bases at V and 7 bases at J, leaving 6 bases unmatched. Germline CDR1 SGHVS, CDR2 FQNEAQ. CDR3 sequence (DNA): TGTGCCAGCAGCTTAGCGCGGACAGGGGGATTTAATGAGCAGTTCTTC. The encoded protein is CASSLARTGGFNEQFF.

Ten or more counts support this clonotype. The rearrangement joins TRBV12-3 or TRBV12-4 to TRBJ1-2; D possibly corresponds to TRBD1 (6 bases). The CDR3 contains 14 residues. Trimming shortened V by 6 bases and J by 8 bases, and 19 bases separated the two germline ends. The CDR3 protein is CASSEYPGDSGYTF. CDR3 nucleotide sequence: TGTGCCAGCAGCGAATACCCAGGGGATAGCGGCTACACCTTC.

This clonotype was counted ten times or more. The chain employs TRBV12-3 or TRBV12-4 and TRBJ1-4, with TRBD1 as a possible D gene (5 bases). The CDR3 covers 15 residues. V shed 5 bases and J shed 6 bases, with 16 bases lying between them. The CDR3 region is CASSLRGRLDEKLFF. The DNA of the CDR3 is TGTGCCAGCAGTCTCCGGGGCCGACTAGATGAAAAACTGTTTTTT.

This clonotype was counted between two and nine times. V and J are TRBV12-3 or TRBV12-4 and TRBJ2-5; 10 bases map to TRBD2. The CDR3 is 15 residues long. With 7 bases clipped from V and 5 bases from J, the junction kept 10 bases outside the gene matches. CDR3 sequence: CASNHLAGDGETQYF. In DNA, the CDR3 is TGTGCCAGCAACCACCTAGCGGGAGATGGGGAGACCCAGTACTTC.

This clonotype was counted ten times or more. J is TRBJ2-2 and V is TRBV29-1; either TRBD1 or TRBD2 may fit D (6 bases each). V was pared by 6 bases and J by 3 bases, with 14 bases between. The germline gives CDR1 SQVTM, CDR2 ANQGSEA. The CDR3 extends over 14 amino acids. CDR3 sequence reads: CSVGTQGYTGELFF. The CDR3 nucleotides are TGCAGCGTGGGGACTCAGGGGTACACCGGGGAGCTGTTTTTT.

This clonotype has more than one count but fewer than ten. The chain combines TRBV7-2 with TRBJ2-1; D not resolved. Trimming left V 1 base short and J 3 bases short, with 7 bases between. Germline V gives CDR1 SGHTA, CDR2 FQGNSA. There are 14 residues in the CDR3. The CDR3 sequence is CASSLGGFYNEQFF. CDR3 DNA sequence: TGTGCCAGCAGCTTAGGTGGCTTCTACAATGAGCAGTTCTTC.

The chain carries TRBV2 and TRBJ2-1, with 7 bases identical to TRBD2. With V trimmed by 4 bases and J by 4 bases, 7 bases remained unmatched. Germline CDR1 SNHLY, CDR2 FYNNEI. The CDR3 is made up of 15 amino acids. The CDR3 protein is CASSAAGAFYNEQFF. CDR3 sequence (DNA): TGTGCCAGCAGTGCGGCGGGAGCGTTTTACAATGAGCAGTTCTTC.

This clonotype has a handful of counts. The chain carries TRBV6-6 and TRBJ2-1; 9 bases line up with TRBD1. The CDR3 runs 16 residues. The germline V gene has CDR1 MNHNY and CDR2 SVGAGI (reference sequence). V lost 7 bases and J lost 3; bases outside the gene matches: 10. The CDR3 here is CASTIPGTGIYNEQFF. The CDR3 nucleotides are TGTGCCAGCACTATACCTGGGACAGGGATCTACAATGAGCAGTTCTTC.

This clonotype was detected a few times. This chain uses TRBV7-3 with TRBJ2-1; tentative D call: TRBD2 (6 bases). CDR1 is SGHTA and CDR2 is FQGTGA in the germline V gene. With 3 bases removed from V and 2 bases from J, the gap between germline ends came to 11 bases. This CDR3 is 15 amino acids long. The DNA of the CDR3 is TGTGCCAGCAGCTTCGGCGGGATCACCTACAATGAGCAGTTCTTC. This encodes CASSFGGITYNEQFF. Supplemented by reference TRBV7-3 and TRBJ2-1, the full variable domain reads GAGVSQTPSNKVTEKGKYVELRCDPISGHTALYWYRQSLGQGPEFLIYFQGTGAADDSGLPNDRFFAVRPEGSVSTLKIQRTERGDSAVYLCASSFGGITYNEQFFGPGTRLTVL.